The 2 T cell receptor beta chains given below trace back to one sample, sequenced in a study of OX40 agonist ivuxolimab in advanced cancers. Sequencing was performed with immunoSEQ multiplex PCR; in TCRdb, only in-frame clones are kept and a portion is missing. The table includes 45,000 to 70,000 clones, approximately 90% detected once. The sequenced sample was CD4+ or CD8+ T cells sorted from blood, obtained in a trial of the OX40 agonist ivuxolimab. The receptors were gathered from an adult with an advanced solid tumor such as melanoma, head and neck, liver or kidney cancer.

This clone has only a few counts. The gene calls are TRBV29-1 and TRBJ2-2, with D tentatively TRBD1 (5 bases). The CDR3 sequence is 13 residues long. Trimming stripped 3 bases from V and 1 base from J, with 6 bases between. CDR1 and CDR2 (germline): SQVTM, ANQGSEA. This chain's CDR3 is CSVDQGNTGELFF. Written as DNA, the CDR3 is TGCAGCGTTGATCAGGGGAACACCGGGGAGCTGTTTTTT.

The chain couples TRBV5-6 to TRBJ1-2; 10 nucleotides match TRBD1. With 3 bases clipped from V and 5 bases from J, the junction kept 4 bases outside the gene matches. From germline, CDR1 is SGHDT and CDR2 YYEEEE. This CDR3 is built from 14 residues. The CDR3 sequence: CASSSGTGEYGYTF. CDR3 bases: TGTGCCAGCAGCTCCGGGACAGGGGAGTATGGCTACACCTTC.